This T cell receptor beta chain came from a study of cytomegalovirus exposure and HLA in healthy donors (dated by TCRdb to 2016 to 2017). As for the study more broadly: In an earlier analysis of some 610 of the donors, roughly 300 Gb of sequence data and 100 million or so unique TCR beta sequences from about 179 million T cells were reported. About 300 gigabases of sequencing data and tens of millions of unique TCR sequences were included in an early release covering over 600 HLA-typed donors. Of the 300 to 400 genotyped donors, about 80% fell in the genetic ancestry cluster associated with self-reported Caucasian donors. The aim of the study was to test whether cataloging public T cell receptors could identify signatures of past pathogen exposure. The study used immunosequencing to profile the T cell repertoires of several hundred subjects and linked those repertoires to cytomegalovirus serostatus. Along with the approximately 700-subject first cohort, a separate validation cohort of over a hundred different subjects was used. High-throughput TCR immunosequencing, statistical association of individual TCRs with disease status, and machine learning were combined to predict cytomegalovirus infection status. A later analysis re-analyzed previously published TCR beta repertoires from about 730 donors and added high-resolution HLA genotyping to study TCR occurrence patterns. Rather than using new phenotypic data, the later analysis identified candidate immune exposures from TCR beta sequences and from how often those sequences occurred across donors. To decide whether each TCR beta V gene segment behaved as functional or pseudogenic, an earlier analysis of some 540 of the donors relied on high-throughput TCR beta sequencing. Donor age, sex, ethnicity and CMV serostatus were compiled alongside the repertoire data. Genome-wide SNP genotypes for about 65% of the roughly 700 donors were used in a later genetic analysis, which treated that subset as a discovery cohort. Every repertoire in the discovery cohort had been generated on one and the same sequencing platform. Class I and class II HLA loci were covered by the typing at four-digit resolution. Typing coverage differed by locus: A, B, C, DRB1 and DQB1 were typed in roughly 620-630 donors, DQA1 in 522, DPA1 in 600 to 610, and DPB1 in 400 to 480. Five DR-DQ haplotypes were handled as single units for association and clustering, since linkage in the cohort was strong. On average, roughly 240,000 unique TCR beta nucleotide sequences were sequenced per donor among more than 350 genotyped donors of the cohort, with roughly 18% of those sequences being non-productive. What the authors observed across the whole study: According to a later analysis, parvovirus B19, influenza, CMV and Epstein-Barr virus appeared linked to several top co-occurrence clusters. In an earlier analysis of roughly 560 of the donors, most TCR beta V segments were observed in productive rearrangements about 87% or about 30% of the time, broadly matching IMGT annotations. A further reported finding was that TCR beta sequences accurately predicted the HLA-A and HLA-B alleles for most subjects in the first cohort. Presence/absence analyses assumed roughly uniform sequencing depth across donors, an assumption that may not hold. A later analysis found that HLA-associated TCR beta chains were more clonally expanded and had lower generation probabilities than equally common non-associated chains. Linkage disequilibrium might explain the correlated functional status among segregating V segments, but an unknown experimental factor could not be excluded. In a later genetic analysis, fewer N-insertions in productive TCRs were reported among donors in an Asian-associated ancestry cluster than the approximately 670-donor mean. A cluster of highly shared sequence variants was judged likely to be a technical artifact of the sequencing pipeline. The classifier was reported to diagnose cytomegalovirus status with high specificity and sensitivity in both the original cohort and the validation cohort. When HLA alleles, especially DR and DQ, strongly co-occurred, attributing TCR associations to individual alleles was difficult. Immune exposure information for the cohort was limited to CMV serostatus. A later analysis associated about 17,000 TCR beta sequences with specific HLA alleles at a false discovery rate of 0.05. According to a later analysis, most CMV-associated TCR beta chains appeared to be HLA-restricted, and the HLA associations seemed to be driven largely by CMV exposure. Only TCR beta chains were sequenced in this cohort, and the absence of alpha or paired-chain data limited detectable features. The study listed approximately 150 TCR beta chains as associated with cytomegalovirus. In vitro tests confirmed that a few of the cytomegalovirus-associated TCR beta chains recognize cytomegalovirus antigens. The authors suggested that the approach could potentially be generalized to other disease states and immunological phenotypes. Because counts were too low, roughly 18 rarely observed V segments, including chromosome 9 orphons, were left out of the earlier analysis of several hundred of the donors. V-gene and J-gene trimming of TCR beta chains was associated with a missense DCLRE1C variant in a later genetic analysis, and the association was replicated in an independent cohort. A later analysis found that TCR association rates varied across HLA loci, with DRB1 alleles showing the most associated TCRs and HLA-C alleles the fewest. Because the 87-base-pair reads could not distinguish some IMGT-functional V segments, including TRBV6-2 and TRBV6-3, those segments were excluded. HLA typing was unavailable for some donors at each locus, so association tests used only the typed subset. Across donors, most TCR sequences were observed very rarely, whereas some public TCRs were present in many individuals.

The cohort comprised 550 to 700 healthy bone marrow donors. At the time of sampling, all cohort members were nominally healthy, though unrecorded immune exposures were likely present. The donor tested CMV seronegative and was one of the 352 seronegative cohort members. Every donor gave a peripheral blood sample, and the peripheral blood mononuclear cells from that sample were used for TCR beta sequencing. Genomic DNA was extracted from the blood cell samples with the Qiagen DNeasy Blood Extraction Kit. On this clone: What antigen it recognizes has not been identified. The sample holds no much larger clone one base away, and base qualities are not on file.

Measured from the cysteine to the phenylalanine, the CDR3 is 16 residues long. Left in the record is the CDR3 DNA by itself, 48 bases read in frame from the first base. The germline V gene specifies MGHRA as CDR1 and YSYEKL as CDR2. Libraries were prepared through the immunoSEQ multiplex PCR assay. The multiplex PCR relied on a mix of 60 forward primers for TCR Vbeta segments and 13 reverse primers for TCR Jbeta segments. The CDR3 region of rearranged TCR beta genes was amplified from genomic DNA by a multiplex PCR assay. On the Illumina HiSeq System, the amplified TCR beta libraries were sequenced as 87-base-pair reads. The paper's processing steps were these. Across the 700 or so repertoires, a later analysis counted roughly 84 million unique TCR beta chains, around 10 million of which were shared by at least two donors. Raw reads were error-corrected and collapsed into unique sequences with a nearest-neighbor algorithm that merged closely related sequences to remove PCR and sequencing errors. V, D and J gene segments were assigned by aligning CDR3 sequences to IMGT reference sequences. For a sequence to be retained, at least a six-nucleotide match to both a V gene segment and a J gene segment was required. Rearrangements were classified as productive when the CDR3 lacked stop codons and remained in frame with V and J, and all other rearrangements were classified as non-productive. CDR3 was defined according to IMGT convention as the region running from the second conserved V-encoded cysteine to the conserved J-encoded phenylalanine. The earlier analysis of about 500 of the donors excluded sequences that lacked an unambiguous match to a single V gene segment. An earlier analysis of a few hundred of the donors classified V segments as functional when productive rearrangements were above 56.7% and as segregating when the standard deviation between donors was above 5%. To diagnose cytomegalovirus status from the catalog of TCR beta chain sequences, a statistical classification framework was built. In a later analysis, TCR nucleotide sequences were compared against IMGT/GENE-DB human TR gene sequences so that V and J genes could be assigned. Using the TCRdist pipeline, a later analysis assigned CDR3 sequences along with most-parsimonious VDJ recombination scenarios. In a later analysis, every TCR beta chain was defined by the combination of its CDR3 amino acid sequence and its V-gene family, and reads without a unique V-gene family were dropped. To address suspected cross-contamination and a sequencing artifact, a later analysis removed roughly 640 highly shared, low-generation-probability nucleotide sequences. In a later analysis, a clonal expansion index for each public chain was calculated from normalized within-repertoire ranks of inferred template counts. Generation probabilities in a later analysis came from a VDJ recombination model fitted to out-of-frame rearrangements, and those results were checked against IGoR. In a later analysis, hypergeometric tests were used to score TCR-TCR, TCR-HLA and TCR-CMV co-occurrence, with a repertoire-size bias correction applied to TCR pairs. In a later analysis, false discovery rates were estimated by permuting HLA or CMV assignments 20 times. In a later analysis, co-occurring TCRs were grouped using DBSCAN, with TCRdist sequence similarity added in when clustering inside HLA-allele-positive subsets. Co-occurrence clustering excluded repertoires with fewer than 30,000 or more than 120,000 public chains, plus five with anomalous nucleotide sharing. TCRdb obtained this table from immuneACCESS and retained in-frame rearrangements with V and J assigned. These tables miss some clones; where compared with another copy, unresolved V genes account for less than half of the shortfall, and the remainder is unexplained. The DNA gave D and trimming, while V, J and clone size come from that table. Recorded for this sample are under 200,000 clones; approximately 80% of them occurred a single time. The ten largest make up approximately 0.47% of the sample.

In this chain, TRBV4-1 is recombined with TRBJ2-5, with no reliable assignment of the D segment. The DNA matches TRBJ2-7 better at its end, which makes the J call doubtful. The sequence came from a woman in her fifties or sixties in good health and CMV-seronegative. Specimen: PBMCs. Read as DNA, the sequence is TGCGCCAGCAGCCAAGATAGTGGCGGTCATTCCTACGAGCAGTACTTC. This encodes CASSQDSGGHSYEQYF.